The clone carrying this T cell receptor beta chain has ten or more counts. Its antigen remains unidentified. The data belong to a study of T cells in Graves' hyperthyroidism and ophthalmopathy. Study results and limitations: Blood shared most expanded thyroid clonotypes above 0.001. Onset of ophthalmopathy came a median 6.5 months after the model predicted it.

Hyperthyroidism patients were newly diagnosed, had disease duration under 2 months, and were aged 18 to 65 years. It was at first hyperthyroidism diagnosis, before any ophthalmopathy symptoms, that the blood sample was taken. Amplification of TCR beta CDR3 regions was performed using RNA transcripts as template. The HTBI primer set drove a first-round RT-PCR of the TCR CDR3. One entry per CDR3 protein results from TCRdb running MiXCR on the multiplex PCR reads. The sample shows about 380,000 distinct CDR3 sequences, roughly 12% of them seen only once. The CDR3 runs 14 residues. V lost 7 bases, J lost 0 bases, and 13 bases lay in between.

The clonotype comes from a man under 40 with Graves' hyperthyroidism that later progressed to Graves' ophthalmopathy. The J gene is TRBJ2-7, the V gene TRBV12-3 or TRBV12-4; no clear D. Input material: blood. The CDR3 spells CASTYGLGSYEQYF. The CDR3 DNA reads TGTGCCAGCACCTACGGATTAGGCTCCTACGAGCAGTACTTC.